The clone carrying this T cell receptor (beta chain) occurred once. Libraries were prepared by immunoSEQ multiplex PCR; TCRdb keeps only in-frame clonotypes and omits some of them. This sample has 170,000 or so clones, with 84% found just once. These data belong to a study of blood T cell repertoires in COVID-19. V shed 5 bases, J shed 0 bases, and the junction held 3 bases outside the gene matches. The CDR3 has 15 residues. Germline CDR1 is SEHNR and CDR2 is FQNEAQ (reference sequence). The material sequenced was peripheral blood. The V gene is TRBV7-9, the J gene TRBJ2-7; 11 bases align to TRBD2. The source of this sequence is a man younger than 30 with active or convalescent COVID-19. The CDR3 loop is CASSPGTSGSYEQYF. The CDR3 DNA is TGTGCCAGCAGCCCCGGGACTAGCGGCTCCTACGAGCAGTACTTC.